These 22 T cell receptor beta chains came from one sample sequenced in a study of blood T cell repertoires in COVID-19 (dated by TCRdb to the early 2020s). The protocol used for the library was the immunoSEQ multiplex PCR assay. The table comes from immuneACCESS by way of TCRdb, which keeps in-frame sequences with V and J called. Part of the clones is missing from these tables; in studies checked, under half for an unresolved V gene and the rest for unknown reasons. In this sample the table shows some 350,000 clones, 90% of which occur a single time. Around 6.3% of the sample belongs to the ten largest clones. The sequencing input was peripheral blood. These TCRs come from a man younger than 35 with active or convalescent COVID-19.

V usage is TRBV12-3 or TRBV12-4 and J usage is TRBJ1-2; 7 bases agree with TRBD1. CDR3 length: 12 amino acids. The junction had 8 bases not matched to a gene; V was cut back by 7 bases and J by 9 bases. CDR3 residues: CASTPLTGSYTF. Here the CDR3 DNA reads TGTGCCAGCACCCCGCTGACAGGGAGCTACACCTTC.

The chain joins TRBV7-8 to TRBJ1-1; 7 nucleotides line up with TRBD1. V trimming: 1 base; J trimming: 10 bases; junction bases outside the gene matches: 6. Germline V gene data show CDR1 as SGHVS and CDR2 as FQNEAQ. The CDR3 loop spans 13 amino acids. CDR3 DNA sequence: TGTGCCAGCAGCTTAGTACAGGGGTTTGGAGCTTTCTTT. It translates to CASSLVQGFGAFF.

The chain uses TRBV11-1 and TRBJ2-1, with TRBD2 as a possible D gene (5 bases). The CDR3 length is 14 residues. V was clipped by 8 bases and J by 3 bases, with 14 bases between them. Germline V gene lookup returns CDR1 SGHAT and CDR2 FQDESV (reference sequence). CDR3 protein: CASAGVRLYNEQFF. For the CDR3, the DNA is TGTGCCAGCGCCGGGGTAAGACTCTACAATGAGCAGTTCTTC.

The V gene is TRBV25-1, the J gene TRBJ2-5; D might be TRBD1 (5 bases). The CDR3 is 13 residues long. Trimming cost V 8 bases and J 4 bases, with 14 bases left between them. Germline lookup yields CDR1 MGHDK and CDR2 SYGVNS. CDR3 sequence: CASAFGALETQYF. The CDR3 DNA is TGTGCCAGCGCATTTGGGGCCCTAGAGACCCAGTACTTC.

This chain connects TRBV5-6 to TRBJ2-2, with 9 bases fitting TRBD1. CDR1 is SGHDT and CDR2 is YYEEEE in the germline V gene. V was clipped by 4 bases and J by 6 bases; unmatched bases: 16. There are 18 residues in the CDR3. The CDR3 here is CASSPLGQGVGWAGELFF. The DNA for the CDR3 is TGTGCCAGCAGCCCACTGGGACAGGGAGTTGGATGGGCCGGGGAGCTGTTTTTT. The whole variable domain, filled in from reference TRBV5-6 and TRBJ2-2, reads DAGVTQSPTHLIKTRGQQVTLRCSPKSGHDTVSWYQQALGQGPQFIFQYYEEEERQRGNFPDRFSGHQFPNYSSELNVNALLLGDSALYLCASSPLGQGVGWAGELFFGEGSRLTVL.

In this sample, this clone turned up once. This chain uses TRBV2 with TRBJ1-6; TRBD1 is a possible D gene (5 bases). Trimming pared 7 bases from V and 8 bases from J, leaving 15 bases between. CDR1 and CDR2 (germline): SNHLY, FYNNEI. CDR3 length: 14 residues. The CDR3 here is CASTPLGVDSPLHF. CDR3 bases: TGTGCCAGCACCCCGTTAGGGGTGGATTCACCCCTCCACTTT.

This clone was detected only once. The chain couples TRBV5-6 to TRBJ2-7, with TRBD1 matching over 8 bases. Germline values: CDR1 SGHDT, CDR2 YYEEEE. CDR3 length equals 13 residues. Germline trimming cut 4 bases from V and 6 bases from J; bases unmatched to any gene: 6. The CDR3 sequence is CASSARTGLEQYF. DNA for the CDR3: TGTGCCAGCAGCGCCCGGACAGGGCTCGAGCAGTACTTC.

V is TRBV10-3 and J is TRBJ1-6; 7 positions match TRBD1. With V trimmed by 7 bases and J by 0 bases, 6 bases remained unmatched. CDR1 and CDR2 (germline): ENHRY, SYGVKD. The CDR3 sequence is 16 residues long. The DNA of the CDR3 is TGTGCCATCACATCGGACAGGAGCTCCTATAATTCACCCCTCCACTTT. This sequence encodes CAITSDRSSYNSPLHF.

This clone was seen only a few times. The rearrangement joins TRBV4-3 to TRBJ2-3; perhaps TRBD2 as D (6 bases). V lost 2 bases to trimming and J lost 0 bases, with 15 bases between them. Germline CDR1 is LGHNA and CDR2 is YSLEER. This CDR3 spans 17 amino acids. As DNA, the CDR3 is TGCGCCAGCAGCCAATCCGGGAGTCGGGGGAGCACAGATACGCAGTATTTT. Protein product: CASSQSGSRGSTDTQYF.

The gene calls are TRBV24-1 and TRBJ1-2; TRBD1 aligns across 9 bases. CDR1 is KGHDR, CDR2 SFDVKD, per germline. With 0 bases clipped from V and 6 bases from J, the junction kept 1 base outside the gene matches. The CDR3 spans 14 residues. CDR3 loop: CATSDLGTGNGYTF. In DNA, the CDR3 is TGTGCCACCAGTGATTTGGGGACAGGGAATGGCTACACCTTC.

This chain links TRBV4-2 with TRBJ2-5, with TRBD2 matching over 7 bases. J lost 3 bases, V lost 0 bases, and 13 bases had no gene match. From germline, CDR1 is LGHNA and CDR2 YNFKEQ. The length of the CDR3 is 18 residues. This CDR3 reads CASSQELMGRGNEETQYF. In DNA, the CDR3 is TGTGCCAGCAGCCAAGAATTAATGGGGCGGGGGAATGAAGAGACCCAGTACTTC.

The V and J genes are TRBV4-1 and TRBJ1-6, with 8 nucleotides matching TRBD1. V trimming: 0 bases; J trimming: 0 bases; junction bases outside the gene matches: 10. From germline, CDR1 is MGHRA and CDR2 YSYEKL. The CDR3 extends over 20 amino acids. CDR3 coding DNA: TGCGCCAGCAGCCAAGATGCAGGACAGGGATTTAGCTCCTATAATTCACCCCTCCACTTT. Translation gives CASSQDAGQGFSSYNSPLHF.

The chain employs TRBV10-2 and TRBJ1-3; 11 nucleotides line up with TRBD1. V was clipped by 4 bases and J by 0 bases; unmatched bases: 23. The CDR3 loop spans 23 amino acids. The germline V gene has CDR1 WSHSY and CDR2 SAAADI. The CDR3 region is CASSGPRTGGYPETPSSGNTIYF. The CDR3 nucleotides are TGCGCCAGCAGTGGGCCTAGGACAGGGGGCTATCCCGAAACGCCAAGCTCTGGAAACACCATATATTTT.

This clone was observed once. This chain links TRBV11-2 with TRBJ2-1; no clear D. The CDR3 is 11 amino acids. V was cut by 4 bases and J by 8 bases, with 6 bases left in between. The germline gives CDR1 SGHAT, CDR2 FQNNGV. The CDR3 spells CASSWLDEQFF. CDR3 DNA: TGTGCCAGCAGCTGGCTCGATGAGCAGTTCTTC.

V usage is TRBV9 and J usage is TRBJ2-5, with D perhaps TRBD2 (6 bases). This CDR3 is built from 21 residues. Per germline, CDR1 SGDLS and CDR2 YYNGEE. The germline V and J ends were trimmed by 2 bases and 0 bases, with 29 bases remaining between them. CDR3 loop: CASSVAPYAIKGGTHQETQYF. The CDR3 nucleotides read TGTGCCAGCAGCGTTGCCCCATACGCCATAAAAGGCGGGACTCACCAAGAGACCCAGTACTTC. Based on the CDR3 plus reference TRBV9 and TRBJ2-5, the full variable domain is DSGVTQTPKHLITATGQRVTLRCSPRSGDLSVYWYQQSLDQGLQFLIQYYNGEERAKGNILERFSAQQFPDLHSELNLSSLELGDSALYFCASSVAPYAIKGGTHQETQYFGPGTRLLVL.

This chain joins TRBV6-2 or TRBV6-3 and TRBJ1-1; D possibly corresponds to TRBD1 (6 bases). There are 13 residues in the CDR3. V was pared by 6 bases and J by 4 bases, with 12 bases between. Looked up from germline, CDR1 is MNHEY and CDR2 is SVGEGT. The CDR3 region is CASSTGGFTEAFF. CDR3 DNA sequence: TGTGCCAGCAGCACTGGGGGCTTCACTGAAGCTTTCTTT.

The chain recombines TRBV11-2 with TRBJ1-1; 7 nucleotides agree with TRBD1. The V gene's germline CDR1 is SGHAT and CDR2 FQNNGV. The V and J ends lost 3 bases and 2 bases, in that order; junction bases with no gene match: 6. CDR3 size: 15 residues. The CDR3 bases are TGTGCCAGCAGCTTTACCGGGACAGCAAACACTGAAGCTTTCTTT. Encoded protein: CASSFTGTANTEAFF. Using reference TRBV11-2 and TRBJ1-1 for the parts outside the CDR3, the full variable domain is EAGVAQSPRYKIIEKRQSVAFWCNPISGHATLYWYQQILGQGPKLLIQFQNNGVVDDSQLPKDRFSAERLKGVDSTLKIQPAKLEDSAVYLCASSFTGTANTEAFFGQGTRLTVV.

The sample holds one count of this clone. V is TRBV4-3 and J is TRBJ2-1; 7 bases fit TRBD2. Losses at the gene ends were 4 bases for V and 4 bases for J; bases not matched to a gene: 10. CDR1 is LGHNA, CDR2 YSLEER, per germline. The CDR3 extends over 16 amino acids. CDR3 residues: CASSPDALAVYNEQFF. In nucleotides, the CDR3 is TGCGCCAGCAGCCCCGACGCCCTAGCGGTTTACAATGAGCAGTTCTTC.

This clone has only one observation. The gene calls are TRBV28 and TRBJ2-5, with 11 nucleotides matching TRBD2. This CDR3 is 16 amino acids long. V was clipped by 5 bases and J by 2 bases; unmatched bases: 7. Germline values: CDR1 MDHEN, CDR2 SYDVKM. The CDR3 region is CASSLMLAGGQETQYF. The CDR3 DNA sequence: TGTGCCAGCAGTCTTATGCTAGCGGGGGGTCAAGAGACCCAGTACTTC.

As regards this clone: Mismatch with germline at one junction end may stem from a read error. The chain uses TRBV4-2 and TRBJ2-3; 7 bases map to TRBD2. The CDR3 length is 13 residues. Germline CDR1 LGHNA, CDR2 YNFKEQ. The CDR3 protein is CASSQDPVAGPRF. CDR3 DNA sequence: TGTGCCAGCAGCCAAGATCCGGTAGCGGGTCCCCGTTTT.

The chain combines TRBV2 with TRBJ1-6; TRBD1 matches at 9 bases. The CDR3 has 15 amino acids. V was clipped by 6 bases and J by 7 bases; unmatched bases: 7. CDR1 SNHLY and CDR2 FYNNEI come from the germline V gene. CDR3 region: CASRKNRGRNSPLHF. CDR3 nucleotide sequence: TGTGCCAGCAGGAAAAACAGGGGGCGAAATTCACCCCTCCACTTT. Full variable domain (remainder filled in from reference TRBV2 and TRBJ1-6): EPEVTQTPSHQVTQMGQEVILRCVPISNHLYFYWYRQILGQKVEFLVSFYNNEISEKSEIFDDQFSVERPDGSNFTLKIRSTKLEDSAMYFCASRKNRGRNSPLHFGNGTRLTVT.

This clone was seen only once. V gene TRBV10-3 combines with J gene TRBJ1-2, with unresolved D. V lost 4 bases and J lost 5, with 8 bases in between. Looked up from germline, CDR1 is ENHRY and CDR2 is SYGVKD. CDR3 size: 12 residues. The chain's CDR3 is CAISGSPYGYTF. Written as DNA, the CDR3 is TGTGCCATCAGTGGGTCCCCTTATGGCTACACCTTC.